This T cell receptor beta chain was identified in a study of T cells after yellow fever vaccination (dated by TCRdb to the late 2010s). With respect to the entire study: The SMART-Seq v4 Ultra Low Input RNA kit was used to prepare libraries from fractions with low cell numbers. To follow T-cell clones before and after primary and booster YFV17D yellow fever vaccination, bulk TCR alpha and beta repertoires were sequenced over time. Two healthy male donors made up the cohort, one aged 18 to 30 years and the other aged 30 to 39 years. Blood was drawn at multiple timepoints before and after primary and secondary immunization, with bulk PBMC replicates and cell subsets isolated.

TCR cDNA was synthesized by 5'RACE template switching, which introduced a universal primer site and unique molecular identifiers. Priming for cDNA synthesis came from both the TCR alpha and TCR beta constant segments. Library amplification involved two PCR steps, and the second step added sample barcodes and sequencing adapters. Sequencing of the libraries was done on either Illumina HiSeq 2500 (2x100 bp) or NovaSeq (2x150 bp). The paper's processing steps were these. MIGEC was used to demultiplex reads and collapse the reads into UMI consensus sequences, and MiXCR was used for V(D)J alignment. Clonotypes responding to the vaccine were identified with edgeR on replicate PBMC samples, with the criteria of FDR below 0.01 and a log2 fold change above 5 up to day 15. Bulk clonotypes were assigned CD4 or CD8 identity according to which sequenced CD4 or CD8 repertoire held them at higher abundance. A clonotype counted as NS4B-specific if enriched at least 10-fold in dextramer-positive versus dextramer-negative fractions, with CD4-biased clonotypes left out. Clones were called with MiXCR by TCRdb after fastp trimmed the public reads at Q25, and only in-frame beta chains were retained. For every CDR3 protein sequence, its rows merge into one entry that carries the most common genes and DNA. None of the V and J calls come from the authors' own analysis; TCRdb made them. This sample lists approximately 96,000 distinct CDR3 sequences; approximately 9% were detected once. 16% of the sample is in the top ten clones.

Taken with the paper, the label for treatment or condition translates to: live attenuated yellow fever vaccine strain. A standard Ficoll-Paque protocol was used to isolate PBMCs from peripheral blood. With anti-CD3 and anti-CD8 staining plus a dextramer loaded with the yellow fever NS4B epitope peptide, the researchers sorted epitope-specific CD8 T cells. TriZol was used to extract RNA from bulk PBMCs, from CD4 and CD8 fractions, and from dextramer-positive and dextramer-negative fractions. Broad study findings and their caveats: After the booster, most clones that had expanded after primary vaccination were detected again (roughly 95% of CD4 and over 75% of CD8), suggesting broad maintenance of memory. A small share of clonotypes occurred in both CD4 and CD8 compartments, likely arising from convergent recombination. The secondary T-cell response was found to be weaker but faster than the primary response, with a peak reached on day 5 rather than on day 15. Only two donors were included in the study, so the extent to which the findings can be generalized is limited. Computational filtering was required because FACS-sorted repertoires could contain abundant contaminating clonotypes from the bulk population.

Regarding this clonotype: The record has no base qualities; no much larger clone is one base away.

Including the terminal cysteine and phenylalanine, the CDR3 comprises 15 residues. Only CDR3 DNA is held: 45 bases, read in frame from base 1. Trimmed from V: 4 bases; trimmed from J: 5 bases; junction bases lacking a gene match: 8. CDR1 and CDR2, looked up from the germline V gene, are SGHRS and YFSETQ. The sample was CD8+ T cells not binding an NS4B(214-222) dextramer, sorted from PBMCs, taken approximately 16 days after the first yellow fever vaccination. Read against the paper, the sample's cell subset or site label means: NS4B epitope dextramer-negative CD8 T cells. The V and J genes are TRBV5-1 and TRBJ1-1; 10 central nucleotides agree with TRBD1. The sequence was collected from a man between 18 and 35 years old who received the YFV17D yellow fever vaccine. CDR3 protein: CASSGDRGPKTEAFF. The DNA sequence is TGCGCCAGCAGCGGTGACAGGGGGCCGAAGACTGAAGCTTTCTTT.